This is a list of T cell receptor beta chains from one sample in a study of breast tumors, draining lymph nodes, adjacent tissues. TCRdb used MiXCR to reprocess the multiplex PCR reads, holding one entry per CDR3 protein. The table has about 180,000 distinct CDR3 sequences, roughly 30% seen once; the top ten hold around 4.1%. Sequenced material: axillary lymph node tissue. Source of these receptors: a female donor with breast cancer. Some clones in this sample may be carry-over from other donors' samples. Both conserved end residues are part of each CDR3. A D gene is named only where the DNA matches it firmly. Part of the rows lack a size; the others show once, few, many or a class for expanded clones.

v_gene,d_gene,abundance,j_gene,CDR3nt,CDR3aa
TRBV12-3/TRBV12-4,.,many,TRBJ2-1,TGTGCCAGCAGTCGGACTGGGAGCTACAATGAGCAGTTCTTC,CASSRTGSYNEQFF
TRBV19,TRBD2,many,TRBJ2-7,TGTGCCACTAGCGGCGGGAGTTGGTACGAGCAGTACTTC,CATSGGSWYEQYF
TRBV11-2,TRBD1,.,TRBJ1-3,TGTGCCAGCAGCTCCGGGACAGGCTATGGCTACACCATATATTTT,CASSSGTGYGYTIYF
TRBV5-4,TRBD2,.,TRBJ2-3,TGTGCCAGCAGCACAGGGACTAGCGGGGGGGCAGCAGATACGCAGTATTTT,CASSTGTSGGAADTQYF
TRBV12-3/TRBV12-4,.,few,TRBJ1-1,TGTGCCAGCTTAGGGGTTACTGAAGCTTTCTTT,CASLGVTEAFF
TRBV20-1,.,.,TRBJ2-6,TGCAGTGCCCGGAGGGGCGGCAGGGGGTCTGGGGCCAACGTCCTGACTTTC,CSARRGGRGSGANVLTF
TRBV4-2,.,.,TRBJ2-5,TGTGCCAGCAGCACAGATGCCCGGGGCAAAGAGACCCAGTACTTC,CASSTDARGKETQYF
TRBV5-1,.,.,TRBJ2-6,TGCGCCAGCATGACCACAGGGACTGGGGCCAACGTCCTGACTTTC,CASMTTGTGANVLTF
TRBV19,.,.,TRBJ2-1,TGTGCCAGTGGCCCCCCGGACAGATACAATGAGCAGTCCTTC,CASGPPDRYNEQSF
TRBV20-1,.,many,TRBJ1-5,TGCAGTGCTTTGCAGGGTGGGCAGCCCCAGCATTTT,CSALQGGQPQHF
TRBV19,TRBD2,many,TRBJ2-3,TGTGCCAGTAGTACGTCACTAGCGGGGAGGACAGATACGCAGTATTTT,CASSTSLAGRTDTQYF
TRBV20-1,.,many,TRBJ1-2,TGCAGTGCCAGGAACTATGGCTACACCTTC,CSARNYGYTF
TRBV7-9,.,many,TRBJ1-2,TGTGCCAGCAGACTCGACGGGTTGGGGGGCTACACCTTC,CASRLDGLGGYTF
TRBV20-1,TRBD2,many,TRBJ2-1,TGCAGTGCTAGATACGAGACTAGCGTTAAAAATGAGCAGTTCTTC,CSARYETSVKNEQFF
TRBV5-7,.,many,TRBJ1-6,TGTGCCAGCAGCCCCGTAGATAGTGGTAATTCACCCCTCCACTTT,CASSPVDSGNSPLHF
TRBV7-2,.,.,TRBJ1-5,TGTGCCAGCAGTCGACGGATCAATCAGCCCCAGCATTTT,CASSRRINQPQHF
TRBV7-9,TRBD2,many,TRBJ2-1,TGTGCCAGCAGCAAGGGACTAGCGGGACACAATGAGCAGTTCTTC,CASSKGLAGHNEQFF
TRBV2,TRBD1,.,TRBJ1-4,TGTGCCAGCAGTGGGACAGGGGGGAATGAAAAGCTGCTTTTT,CASSGTGGNEKLLF
TRBV19,TRBD2,many,TRBJ2-1,TGTGCCAGTAGTCGGATTAGCGGGGGTTACAATGAGCAGTTCTTC,CASSRISGGYNEQFF
TRBV20-1,.,many,TRBJ1-6,TGCAGTGCTAGAGCCCCTGTGGTGTCGGGTTCACCCCTCCACTTT,CSARAPVVSGSPLHF
TRBV14,TRBD2,.,TRBJ2-2,TGTGCCAGCAGCCAAGAGATCGGGACTATCGGGGAGCTGTTTTTT,CASSQEIGTIGELFF
TRBV9,.,.,TRBJ2-2,TGTGCCAGCAGTGCTCAGGGAAACACCGGGGAGCTGTTTTTT,CASSAQGNTGELFF
TRBV7-9,.,.,TRBJ2-5,TGTGCCAGCAGCTTGAGAGCGGAATACAAGGGAAGAGAGACCCAGTACTTC,CASSLRAEYKGRETQYF
TRBV6-5,.,.,TRBJ1-2,TGTGCCAGCAGACGGGGACGGACTAACTATGGCTACACCTTC,CASRRGRTNYGYTF
TRBV10-2,TRBD2,many,TRBJ2-1,TGCGCCAGCAGTGAGTCCGCTGGGACTAGCGGGAGTATGTTCAACAATGAGCAGTTCTTC,CASSESAGTSGSMFNNEQFF
TRBV6-5,.,.,TRBJ2-7,TGTGCCAGCAGTCACGAGCGGGACAGTACCTACGAGCAGTACTTC,CASSHERDSTYEQYF
TRBV20-1,TRBD2,many,TRBJ2-1,TGCAGTGTGTGTGTCCGGGAGGGTGTGAATGAGCAGTTCTTC,CSVCVREGVNEQFF
TRBV7-2,.,.,TRBJ2-5,TGTGCCAGCAGCTTAGTTTCTGGGCAGGGGGGGTGGGAGCCCCAGTACTTC,CASSLVSGQGGWEPQYF
TRBV19,TRBD1,many,TRBJ1-3,TGTGCCAGTAGTATGGGACAGGTCGGAAACACCATATATTTT,CASSMGQVGNTIYF
TRBV19,TRBD1,many,TRBJ2-5,TGTGCCAGTAGCTACCGGGACAGGGATACGGCCCAGTACTTC,CASSYRDRDTAQYF